The 19 T cell receptor beta chains given below trace back to one sample, sequenced in a study of tumor-infiltrating lymphocytes in primary liver carcinoma. Total RNA and DNA came together from around 20-30 mg of bulk tissue without cell sorting. The input was 450 to 550 ng total RNA; TCR beta cDNA was made from it with a constant-region primer. Amplification in three nested multiplex PCR rounds with slightly modified ARM-PCR gave rise to TCR beta libraries. PCR rounds one and two used TRBV1-TRBV30 forward primers with a C-beta reverse primer for about 9 cycles each. Each CDR3 protein gets one entry after TCRdb re-called the multiplex PCR reads with MiXCR. The sample has around 35,000 distinct CDR3 sequences, 75% seen once. Sequencing was done on a sample of tumor-adjacent normal liver tissue. These receptors originate from a man between 35 and 55 years old with primary liver carcinoma and hepatitis B virus infection.

This clonotype showed up many times. The chain is built from TRBV14 and TRBJ2-3; 9 bases fit TRBD1. Germline V gives CDR1 SGHDN, CDR2 FVKESK. The V and J ends lost 2 bases and 3 bases, in that order; junction bases with no gene match: 9. The CDR3 extends over 17 amino acids. CDR3 in DNA: TGTGCCAGCAGCCAACGAAAATCCGGGACAGGGACAGATACGCAGTATTTT. This encodes CASSQRKSGTGTDTQYF.

Comment on this clonotype: No conserved phenylalanine or tryptophan ends this CDR3, so it is likely a read error. V is TRBV5-5 and J is TRBJ2-5; D unclear. Trimming cost V 1 base and J 2 bases, with 12 bases left between them. The V gene's germline CDR1 is SGHKS and CDR2 YYEKEE (reference sequence). The CDR3 is 15 residues long. CDR3: CASSLSVGIQETQYL. DNA for the CDR3: TGTGCCAGCAGCTTGAGCGTTGGCATTCAAGAGACCCAGTACCTA.

This sequence joins TRBV4-3 and TRBJ2-3; 9 bases align to TRBD1. Per the germline V gene, CDR1 is LGHNA and CDR2 is YSLEER. J was trimmed by 4 bases and V by 4 bases; bases with no gene match: 6. The CDR3 runs 15 residues. The CDR3 DNA follows: TGCGCCAGCAGCCCCGACAGGGGGGGGGCAGATACGCAGTATTTT. Its protein product is CASSPDRGGADTQYF.

The V gene is TRBV11-3, the J gene TRBJ2-1, with 9 bases fitting TRBD2. The CDR3 runs 16 residues. Per the germline V gene, CDR1 is SGHNT and CDR2 is YENEEA. V gave up 5 bases and J gave up 9 bases; unmatched junction bases: 14. CDR3: CASSPDSGSGHSEQFF. CDR3 nucleotides: TGTGCCAGCAGCCCCGATAGCGGGAGCGGACACAGTGAGCAGTTCTTC.

Comment on this clonotype: One end of the junction does not line up with germline, which may come from a read error. V and J are TRBV12-3 or TRBV12-4 and TRBJ1-3; a possible D gene is TRBD1 (5 bases). The CDR3 consists of 16 residues. The CDR3 sequence: CASSLAGEFSGNTIYF. CDR3 DNA: TGTGCCAGCAGTTTAGCGGGGGAATTCTCTGGAAATACCATATATTTT.

As regards this clonotype: No conserved phenylalanine or tryptophan is present at the end of the CDR3, so a read error is the likely explanation. J is TRBJ2-6 and V is TRBV2; no firm D call. The CDR3 consists of 14 residues. CDR1 and CDR2 (germline): SNHLY, FYNNEI. CDR3 residues: CASSVDSGVNVLTL. The CDR3 region has the DNA TGTGCCAGCAGTGTGGATTCTGGGGTCAACGTCCTGACTCTC.

As for this clonotype: Germline and junction disagree at one end, which may indicate a read error. The rearrangement joins TRBV4-3 to TRBJ2-6; 9 bases map to TRBD1. Germline V gene lookup returns CDR1 LGHNA and CDR2 YSLEER. The CDR3 sequence is 19 residues long. CDR3: CASSQDMDRGVGGANVLTF. As DNA, the CDR3 is TGCGCCAGTAGCCAGGATATGGACAGGGGTGTGGGTGGGGCCAACGTCCTGACTTTC.

This chain connects TRBV5-6 to TRBJ1-2; D is unclear. This CDR3 is built from 12 residues. Between the trimmed V and J ends, which lost 8 bases and 7 bases, there was a span of 15 bases. Germline assignment: CDR1 SGHDT and CDR2 YYEEEE. In DNA form, the CDR3 reads TGTGCCAGTAGCCCCGGGAAATCTGGCTACACCTTC. Protein: CASSPGKSGYTF.

A note on this clonotype: The junction does not match germline at one end; this may be a read error. The rearrangement links TRBV7-8 to TRBJ2-2, with D possibly matching TRBD2 (5 bases). Germline CDR1 and CDR2: SGHVS and FQNEAQ. The CDR3 runs 14 residues. CDR3 coding DNA: TGTGCCAGCAGCTTAGGGGGTAACGCCGGGAAGCTGTTTTTT. It yields the protein CASSLGGNAGKLFF.

As to this clonotype: Its ends do not fully match the called genes, so a read error is possible. The J gene is TRBJ2-6, the V gene TRBV14; D possibly matches TRBD1 or TRBD2 (5 bases each). The CDR3 consists of 16 residues. Germline values: CDR1 SGHDN, CDR2 FVKESK. The CDR3 DNA reads as TGTGCCAGCAACCCTACGGGGTTCGCTGGGGCCAATGTCCTGACTTTC. Its translation: CASNPTGFAGANVLTF.

Note on this clonotype: The junction and the germline gene differ at one end; a read error may be behind it. The chain uses TRBV13 and TRBJ2-1, with 8 bases matching TRBD2. CDR1 and CDR2 (germline): PRHDT, FYEKMQ (reference sequence). The CDR3 has 18 residues. CDR3 sequence (DNA): TGTGCCAGCAACTTAGCCCTACTTCGGCGGGAGGTCTACAATGAACAGTTCTTC. Translated: CASNLALLRREVYNEQFF.

This clonotype was recorded at least ten times. The V and J genes are TRBV6-1 and TRBJ1-5; 7 nucleotides align to TRBD1. Germline loops: CDR1 MNHNS, CDR2 SASEGT. The CDR3 is made up of 13 amino acids. V gave up 6 bases and J gave up 5 bases; unmatched junction bases: 4. The CDR3 is CASSDRDDQPQHF. DNA of the CDR3: TGTGCCAGCAGCGACAGGGACGATCAGCCCCAGCATTTT.

Remarks on this clonotype: Mismatch with germline at one junction end may stem from a read error. The chain has TRBV6-4 and TRBJ2-5; 12 bases align to TRBD2. Germline assignment: CDR1 MRHNA and CDR2 SNTAGT. This CDR3 contains 15 residues. The CDR3 nucleotides read TGTGCCAGTGACAGGACTAGCGGGGCGGAAGAGACGCAGTACTTC. Translation: CASDRTSGAEETQYF.

This chain links TRBV11-2 with TRBJ2-5; TRBD2 might be the D (5 bases). The germline gives CDR1 SGHAT, CDR2 FQNNGV. With 0 bases removed from V and 5 bases from J, the gap between germline ends came to 16 bases. The CDR3 runs 16 residues. DNA of the CDR3: TGTGCCAGCAGCTTAGACTCCGGGATGACGATGGAGACCCAGTACTTC. Its translation: CASSLDSGMTMETQYF.

In the case of this clonotype: The junction does not match germline at one end; this may be a read error. The chain combines TRBV6-4 with TRBJ2-2; D is possibly TRBD1 or TRBD2 (5 bases each). The CDR3 runs to 15 residues. CDR1 MRHNA and CDR2 SNTAGT come from the germline V gene. CDR3 residues: CASSLRQGDTGELFF. In DNA, the CDR3 is TGTGCCAGCAGCCTTCGGCAGGGAGACACGGGGGAGCTGTTTTTT.

A note on this clonotype: At one end the junction does not follow the germline gene, possibly because of a read error. This rearrangement joins TRBV14 to TRBJ2-1; D ambiguous. Germline values: CDR1 SGHDN, CDR2 FVKESK. CDR3 length equals 17 residues. CDR3 DNA sequence: TGTGCCAACAGCCAAGATGCCCTTTGGGCCCCATACAATGAGCAGTTCTTC. Its protein is CANSQDALWAPYNEQFF.

As for this clonotype: One junction end does not reproduce the germline sequence, and a read error may be involved. The rearrangement uses TRBV4-3 and TRBJ1-2; 8 positions agree with TRBD1. The CDR3 runs 15 residues. Germline V gene data show CDR1 as LGHNA and CDR2 as YSLEER. This CDR3 is CASSLDRGKNNGYTF. As DNA, the CDR3 is TGCGCCAGCAGCCTCGACAGGGGAAAGAACAATGGCTATACCTTC.

A word on this clonotype: The junction departs from the called germline gene at one end, perhaps through a read error. V usage is TRBV6-1 and J usage is TRBJ2-5, with D perhaps TRBD2 (6 bases). The length of the CDR3 is 13 residues. Germline V lookup: CDR1 MNHNS, CDR2 SASEGT. The CDR3 protein is CASNEVRGGTQYF. In nucleotides, the CDR3 is TGTGCCAGCAATGAAGTCCGGGGAGGGACCCAGTACTTC.

Worth noting for this clonotype: One end of the junction does not line up with germline, which may come from a read error. J is TRBJ2-4 and V is TRBV11-1, with TRBD2 matching 13 bases. Germline V gene sequence: CDR1 SGHAT, CDR2 FQDESV (reference sequence). There are 17 residues in the CDR3. The CDR3 is CDSSFPGTSGTKNIRYF. The CDR3 nucleotides are TGTGATAGCAGCTTTCCCGGGACTAGCGGGACCAAGAACATTCGGTACTTC.